This T cell receptor (beta chain) is from a study of blood T cells in healthy people across ages. As for the study in general: The template switching approach captured approximately one barcoded beta molecule for every two T cells.

Sample-barcoded 5' priming and a J-beta primer mix drove a second PCR of roughly 7 to 11 cycles. TCRdb used MiXCR to reprocess the 5' RACE reads, holding one entry per CDR3 protein. The top ten clones hold roughly 7.7% of a sample with around 1,500,000 distinct CDR3 sequences, about 40% of them seen once. Germline lookup yields CDR1 MNHEY and CDR2 SVGAGI. This CDR3 has 16 amino acids. V shed 0 bases and J 1 base; nucleotides not matched to a gene: 4. The sequenced sample consisted of blood. The sequence was collected from a woman between 18 and 29 years old in good health. The V call is TRBV6-5, the J call TRBJ2-5, with 8 bases lining up with TRBD2. CDR3 in amino acids: CASSYSRGGSQETQYF. CDR3 bases: TGTGCCAGCAGTTACTCCCGGGGGGGAAGCCAAGAGACCCAGTACTTC.